Listed here are 22 T cell receptor beta chains from one sample, sequenced in a study of post-analysis software for immune sequencing data. TCR beta cDNA libraries included unique molecular identifiers. MiXCR, applied by TCRdb to the PCR reads, yields one record per CDR3 protein. This table holds hundreds of thousands of distinct CDR3 sequences, about a third found once. For these TCRs, the target antigens are not known. Study outcomes and limitations: In patients, TRBV5-6, TRBV5-1 and TRBV20-1 belonged to five TRBV segments found more frequently than in controls.

Sequencing input: blood. The origin of the receptors is a girl aged 5-17 years with multiple sclerosis.

The chain combines TRBV29-1 with TRBJ2-2, with 8 bases aligning to TRBD1. V gave up 7 bases and J gave up 6 bases; unmatched junction bases: 10. CDR1 SQVTM and CDR2 ANQGSEA come from the germline V gene. The CDR3 sequence is 14 residues long. CDR3 sequence reads: CSASPQGASGELFF. DNA for the CDR3: TGCAGCGCGAGCCCCCAGGGGGCCTCCGGGGAGCTGTTTTTT.

This rearrangement joins TRBV7-2 to TRBJ1-2; D not certain. The CDR3 sequence is 15 residues long. V shed 1 base and J shed 0 bases, with 9 bases lying between them. CDR1 is SGHTA, CDR2 FQGNSA, per germline. CDR3 in DNA: TGTGCCAGCAGCTTAGATCCCGGGACTAACTATGGCTACACCTTC. Its translation: CASSLDPGTNYGYTF.

Comment on this clonotype: A clone one base away is much larger, so this may be a read error. This chain joins TRBV7-2 and TRBJ2-1; 7 bases agree with TRBD2. V trimming: 4 bases; J trimming: 10 bases; junction bases outside the gene matches: 7. Germline CDR1 and CDR2: SGHTA and FQGNSA. The CDR3 runs 13 residues. The CDR3 is CASSSSRGLEQFF. CDR3 DNA sequence: TGTGCCAGCAGCTCCTCCCGGGGACTAGAGCAGTTCTTC.

This clonotype was observed a handful of times. The J gene is TRBJ2-3, the V gene TRBV29-1; the D is unclear. The V end was cut by 8 bases, the J end by 8 bases, with 14 bases between. CDR3 size: 11 residues. The germline gives CDR1 SQVTM, CDR2 ANQGSEA. The CDR3 is CSHGRAGTQYF. CDR3 in DNA: TGCAGCCATGGCCGGGCAGGTACGCAGTATTTT.

Only a few counts were recorded for this clonotype. The chain combines TRBV6-6 with TRBJ2-7; D uncertain. With 0 bases removed from V and 4 bases from J, the gap between germline ends came to 13 bases. In germline, CDR1 is MNHNY, CDR2 SVGAGI (reference sequence). The CDR3 totals 15 residues. The CDR3 loop is CASSYSSGVWYEQYF. CDR3 sequence (DNA): TGTGCCAGCAGTTACTCGTCAGGCGTCTGGTACGAGCAGTACTTC.

The chain is built from TRBV28 and TRBJ1-1, with D perhaps TRBD1 (6 bases). Germline CDR1 is MDHEN and CDR2 is SYDVKM. This CDR3 contains 15 residues. The germline V and J ends were trimmed by 2 bases and 1 base, with 11 bases remaining between them. CDR3 nucleotides: TGTGCCAGCAGTTTAGTGCAGGGGTGGAACACTGAAGCTTTCTTT. It yields the protein CASSLVQGWNTEAFF.

This chain connects TRBV12-3 or TRBV12-4 to TRBJ2-7; perhaps TRBD2 as D (6 bases). V lost 8 bases, J lost 2 bases, and 19 bases lay in between. This CDR3 has 15 residues. The CDR3 spells CASGRDFPPAYEQYF. The CDR3 DNA reads as TGTGCCAGCGGCCGGGACTTTCCTCCGGCCTACGAGCAGTACTTC.

The chain employs TRBV12-3 or TRBV12-4 and TRBJ2-3, with TRBD2 matching 9 bases. This CDR3 comprises 16 residues. V lost 7 bases, J lost 4 bases, and 12 bases stayed unmatched. Written as DNA, the CDR3 is TGTGCCAGCACCTCATGGGCGGGGGGGCCAGCAGATACGCAGTATTTT. It is translated as CASTSWAGGPADTQYF.

The rearrangement links TRBV20-1 to TRBJ2-1, with TRBD2 as a possible D gene (6 bases). The tail of the sequence fits TRBJ2-7 better, so the J call may be wrong. This CDR3 region has 15 residues. Germline V CDR1 and CDR2: DFQATT, SNEGSKA (reference sequence). The CDR3 protein is CSALRGGLDYNEQYF. The CDR3 region has the DNA TGCAGTGCCCTAAGAGGCGGGCTGGACTACAATGAGCAGTACTTC.

This clonotype was counted a few times. CDR3 amino acids: CASSGGVGANYGYTF. The DNA of the CDR3 is TGTGCCAGCAGTGGGGGAGTAGGAGCTAACTATGGCTACACCTTC. V and J are TRBV6-1 and TRBJ1-2; D is uncertain. The CDR3 length is 15 residues. Germline-derived CDR1 and CDR2 are MNHNS and SASEGT. The V end was cut by 4 bases, the J end by 0 bases, with 12 bases between.

This clonotype appeared a single time. This chain uses TRBV5-1 with TRBJ2-1; D may match TRBD1 or TRBD2 (6 bases each). Trimming pared 4 bases from V and 7 bases from J, leaving 18 bases between. The CDR3 consists of 15 residues. The germline V gene encodes CDR1 SGHRS and CDR2 YFSETQ. DNA of the CDR3: TGCGCCAGCAGCGCCGGGACATCGGAGGGGAATGAGCAGTTCTTC. Amino acid sequence: CASSAGTSEGNEQFF.

This clonotype occurred a few times. V usage is TRBV3-1 and J usage is TRBJ2-5; D assignment may be TRBD1 or TRBD2 (6 bases each). CDR1 LGHDT and CDR2 YNNKEL come from the germline V gene (reference sequence). The CDR3 is 16 residues long. V lost 3 bases to trimming and J lost 5 bases, with 19 bases between them. In DNA form, the CDR3 reads TGTGCCAGCAGCCACGGGGGAAACAGGGAAAGGGAGACCCAGTACTTC. Protein: CASSHGGNRERETQYF.

The rearrangement joins TRBV19 to TRBJ1-2; D is perhaps TRBD1 (5 bases). The germline V gene has CDR1 LNHDA and CDR2 SQIVND (reference sequence). V was clipped by 2 bases and J by 4 bases, with 8 bases between them. The CDR3 covers 13 residues. CDR3 bases: TGTGCCAGTAGTATACAGGGTACCTATGGCTACACCTTC. Translating gives CASSIQGTYGYTF.

The chain has TRBV9 and TRBJ2-5, with TRBD1 identical over 9 bases. TRBJ2-7 matches the DNA end more closely, so the J call is doubtful. CDR1 is SGDLS, CDR2 YYNGEE, per germline. This CDR3 region has 15 residues. The CDR3 is CASSPRGGQGYEQYF. CDR3 in DNA: TGTGCCAGCAGCCCGAGAGGTGGACAGGGGTACGAGCAGTACTTC.

This clonotype was counted between two and nine times. This chain joins TRBV20-1 and TRBJ1-5; 8 bases map to TRBD1. The length of the CDR3 is 15 residues. The V gene end was trimmed by 0 bases and the J gene end by 4 bases; junction bases not matched to a gene: 5. CDR1 DFQATT and CDR2 SNEGSKA come from the germline V gene (reference sequence). This CDR3 reads CSARETGVGNQPQHF. In DNA form, the CDR3 reads TGCAGTGCTAGAGAGACAGGGGTGGGGAATCAGCCCCAGCATTTT.

This chain uses TRBV6-2 or TRBV6-3 with TRBJ2-3; D is uncertain. CDR3 length: 13 amino acids. V lost 5 bases and J lost 5, with 11 bases in between. Germline V CDR1 and CDR2: MNHEY, SVGEGT. This CDR3 is CASSSLNLDTQYF. The CDR3 nucleotides are TGTGCCAGCAGTAGCCTGAACTTAGATACGCAGTATTTT.

The rearrangement uses TRBV7-9 and TRBJ2-7, with unresolved D. The V end lost 5 bases, the J end lost 5 bases, and 13 bases lay between the germline ends. The CDR3 covers 13 residues. CDR1 SEHNR and CDR2 FQNEAQ come from the germline V gene (reference sequence). CDR3 nucleotides: TGTGCCAGCAGCCCGGTGCTAAACCACGAGCAGTACTTC. This gives the protein CASSPVLNHEQYF.

This clonotype was detected a few times. V usage is TRBV28 and J usage is TRBJ2-1; 8 bases are a match to TRBD2. J gave up 4 bases and V 6 bases, and 11 bases lay outside the gene matches. The CDR3 is 16 amino acids. Per the germline V gene, CDR1 is MDHEN and CDR2 is SYDVKM. CDR3 in DNA: TGTGCCAGCAGCCCAGCCTGGGCTAGCGGGTACAATGAGCAGTTCTTC. Its translation: CASSPAWASGYNEQFF. The full variable domain, its missing parts supplied by reference TRBV28 and TRBJ2-1, is DVKVTQSSRYLVKRTGEKVFLECVQDMDHENMFWYRQDPGLGLRLIYFSYDVKMKEKGDIPEGYSVSREKKERFSLILESASTNQTSMYLCASSPAWASGYNEQFFGPGTRLTVL.

The chain links TRBV10-3 to TRBJ2-3; TRBD1 aligns across 9 bases. This CDR3 region has 15 residues. The germline V gene encodes CDR1 ENHRY and CDR2 SYGVKD. V was clipped by 2 bases and J by 3 bases; unmatched bases: 3. The CDR3 reads CAISEPDRGTDTQYF. In DNA form, the CDR3 reads TGTGCCATCAGTGAGCCGGACAGGGGAACAGATACGCAGTATTTT.

The rearrangement links TRBV20-1 to TRBJ2-7; D not certain. Trimming left V 2 bases short and J 2 bases short, with 10 bases between. The germline V gene encodes CDR1 DFQATT and CDR2 SNEGSKA (reference sequence). The CDR3 extends over 13 amino acids. CDR3: CSARPRQAYEQYF. Here the CDR3 DNA reads TGCAGTGCTAGACCCCGGCAGGCCTACGAGCAGTACTTC.

This chain joins TRBV12-3 or TRBV12-4 and TRBJ2-7; D may correspond to TRBD1 or TRBD2 (5 bases each). V was clipped by 4 bases and J by 6 bases, with 16 bases between them. This CDR3 has 14 amino acids. The CDR3 sequence is CASSSGRPLAEQYF. CDR3 DNA: TGTGCCAGCAGTTCGGGGCGGCCCCTTGCCGAGCAGTACTTC.

This chain connects TRBV28 to TRBJ1-4; the match to TRBD1 covers 8 bases. The CDR3 is 17 residues long. Trimming removed 6 bases from V and 0 bases from J; junction bases left unmatched: 9. Per germline, CDR1 MDHEN and CDR2 SYDVKM. CDR3 sequence: CASRRQGSPATNEKLFF. The CDR3 DNA sequence: TGTGCCAGCAGGCGACAGGGGTCACCTGCAACTAATGAAAAACTGTTTTTT.